This T cell receptor beta chain is drawn from a study of blood T cell repertoires in COVID-19 (dated by TCRdb to 2018 to 2020). In terms of the full investigation: Collaborator samples came from the United States, Italy and Spain and covered acute and convalescent phases of COVID-19. HLA class I and class II types, where available, came from metadata supplied by the sample provider rather than from assay-based typing. The repertoires were released in a freely available public database intended as a resource for research on the immune response to SARS-CoV-2. Deeply sampled blood TCRbeta repertoires from subjects exposed to, actively infected with, or recovered from COVID-19 were included in the dataset. The sample metadata nearly always contained a de-identified subject ID, COVID-19 status, age in years and sex. The samples were drawn from two sources: the first 160 participants of the ongoing ImmuneRACE study, and 1,000 to 1,500 subjects contributed by 6 global collaborators. The prospective study material was composed of cDNA or gDNA derived from T cells, B-cell-depleted T cells, or PBMCs.

The immunoSEQ Assay, a bias-controlled multiplex PCR, was used to amplify TCRbeta CDR3 regions from genomic DNA. In the source study's methods: Nucleated cell counts per sample were estimated from amplification of reference gene primers within the assay. Sequence reads were collapsed and filtered to measure the absolute abundance of every unique TCRbeta CDR3 rearrangement. Productive Simpson clonality was computed per sample as the square root of Simpson's diversity index over productive rearrangements. TCRdb took over this immuneACCESS table, retaining in-frame rearrangements with V and J assigned. Such tables are incomplete; in checked studies, under half of the missing clones stem from an unresolved V gene, and the remainder is unexplained. The V and J calls and clone size come from that table; D and trimming were worked out from the DNA. Within this sample are 150,000 to 200,000 clones, with 70% to 90% of them counted one time only. 9.5% to 13% of the sample comes from the top ten.

The collaborating institutions used their own protocols to collect whole blood in K2EDTA tubes. Collaborator samples were shipped for TCRbeta analysis as frozen whole blood, isolated PBMCs, or DNA extracted from either sample type. In the case of this clone: Its antigen remains undetermined. It has no much larger one-base neighbor in the sample; base qualities were not kept.

Here is what the overall study found, with its caveats: How much clinical and demographic metadata was included differed by source and by participant, and the metadata was provided uncurated.

There are 13 amino acids in the CDR3, from cysteine to phenylalanine inclusive. Here the CDR3 DNA is all that survives: 39 bases in frame from base 1. The germline V gene sets CDR1 to SNHLY and CDR2 to FYNNEI. V is clipped by 6 bases and J by 4 bases, and the sequence between their germline boundaries is 12 bases long. The sequencing input was peripheral blood. The V gene is TRBV2 and the J gene is TRBJ1-2; the D gene is perhaps TRBD1, on 5 matching bases. This TCR derives from a human donor in a cohort sampled during active COVID-19. The CDR3 region has the sequence CASRPTGTYGYTF. The DNA reads as follows: TGTGCCAGCAGACCTACAGGTACCTATGGCTACACCTTC.